The 14 T cell receptor beta chains reported below all come from one sample, sequenced in a study of cytomegalovirus exposure and HLA in healthy donors. PCR involved 60 Vbeta and 13 Jbeta primers. Libraries were prepared by immunoSEQ multiplex PCR; TCRdb keeps only in-frame clonotypes and omits some of them. The data hold 150,000 to 250,000 clones, with about 81% observed a single time. The sequencing sample was made of PBMCs. Receptor source: a woman between 50 and 59 years old in good health and CMV-seropositive.

V gene TRBV9 combines with J gene TRBJ1-1, with D perhaps matching TRBD1 (5 bases). Trimming left V 0 bases short and J 8 bases short, with 11 bases between. The germline V gene encodes CDR1 SGDLS and CDR2 YYNGEE. The CDR3 totals 13 residues. DNA for the CDR3: TGTGCCAGCAGCGTAGCCTACGGACAAGAAGCTTTCTTT. Its protein is CASSVAYGQEAFF.

CDR3 residues: CASSKFRDREETQYF. CDR3 nucleotide sequence: TGTGCCAGCAGCAAATTCCGGGACAGAGAAGAGACCCAGTACTTC. This chain joins TRBV7-2 and TRBJ2-5, with 7 bases identical to TRBD1. The CDR3 covers 15 residues. The V gene end was trimmed by 5 bases and the J gene end by 3 bases; junction bases not matched to a gene: 9. Germline assignment: CDR1 SGHTA and CDR2 FQGNSA.

The rearrangement uses TRBV6-4 and TRBJ2-4; TRBD2 might be the D (5 bases). Germline lookup yields CDR1 MRHNA and CDR2 SNTAGT. V was trimmed by 6 bases and J by 9 bases, leaving 21 bases between them. This CDR3 is 15 amino acids long. CDR3 region: CASSATFGPGSIQYF. DNA of the CDR3: TGTGCCAGCAGCGCTACCTTCGGTCCGGGGAGCATTCAGTACTTC.

This clone occurred once. V is TRBV21-1 and J is TRBJ1-5. TRBV21-1 is annotated as a pseudogene. The CDR3 has 14 residues. CDR3 sequence reads: CGGGRDYSNQPQHF. The CDR3, as DNA: TGTGGGGGGGGGAGGGACTATAGCAATCAGCCCCAGCATTTT.

V is TRBV7-6 and J is TRBJ2-1; D is undetermined. CDR1 is SGHVS, CDR2 FNYEAQ, per germline. V was cut by 1 base and J by 6 bases, with 7 bases left in between. This CDR3 is 13 amino acids long. CDR3 sequence: CASSLVLSNEQFF. The CDR3 nucleotides read TGTGCCAGCAGCTTAGTGCTTAGCAATGAGCAGTTCTTC.

This clone was found a few times. The chain joins TRBV2 to TRBJ2-1, with D tentatively TRBD2 (6 bases). The V and J ends lost 3 bases and 15 bases respectively, with 15 bases between them. The CDR3 totals 12 residues. CDR1 and CDR2 (germline): SNHLY, FYNNEI. The CDR3 loop is CASSESGGGRFF. For the CDR3, the DNA is TGTGCCAGCAGTGAGAGCGGCGGAGGGAGGTTCTTC.

The table lists this clone with a count of one. The CDR3 loop is CASSSRTGRTTEAFF. The CDR3 DNA is TGCGCCAGCAGCTCCCGGACAGGGCGGACCACTGAAGCTTTCTTT. This chain connects TRBV5-1 to TRBJ1-1; 8 nucleotides align to TRBD1. The CDR3 totals 15 residues. With V trimmed by 3 bases and J by 4 bases, 8 bases remained unmatched. The germline CDR1 and CDR2 sequences are SGHRS and YFSETQ.

The chain links TRBV19 to TRBJ1-5, with 9 bases aligning to TRBD1. The trim removed 5 bases at V and 2 bases at J, leaving 7 bases unmatched. The germline V gene has CDR1 LNHDA and CDR2 SQIVND (reference sequence). CDR3 size: 16 residues. CDR3 amino acids: CASSPRDRAGNQPQHF. The CDR3, as DNA: TGTGCCAGTAGTCCTCGGGACAGGGCTGGCAATCAGCCCCAGCATTTT.

The rearrangement links TRBV5-1 to TRBJ1-1, with a weak D call TRBD1 (5 bases). This CDR3 spans 16 amino acids. Between the trimmed V and J ends, which lost 1 base and 0 bases, there was a span of 13 bases. Germline values: CDR1 SGHRS, CDR2 YFSETQ. The CDR3 sequence: CASSLSLGGMNTEAFF. The DNA for the CDR3 is TGCGCCAGCAGCTTGTCGCTGGGGGGAATGAACACTGAAGCTTTCTTT.

The rearrangement joins TRBV4-3 to TRBJ1-6; TRBD1 agrees at 7 bases. The germline V gene encodes CDR1 LGHNA and CDR2 YSLEER. The CDR3 is made up of 14 amino acids. The ends lost 0 bases at V and 8 bases at J; junction bases unmatched: 1. CDR3 nucleotide sequence: TGCGCCAGCAGCCAAGATGGGACAGATTCACCCCTCCACTTT. It is translated as CASSQDGTDSPLHF.

The chain recombines TRBV10-3 with TRBJ2-1, with a weak D call TRBD1 (5 bases). The V gene's germline CDR1 is ENHRY and CDR2 SYGVKD. This CDR3 is built from 14 residues. V lost 4 bases and J lost 0, with 7 bases in between. CDR3 in amino acids: CAISGRGSYNEQFF. The CDR3 coding sequence is TGTGCCATCAGTGGAAGGGGCTCCTACAATGAGCAGTTCTTC.

This clone was found once. The rearrangement uses TRBV28 and TRBJ2-5; TRBD2 matches 9 bases. This CDR3 is 16 amino acids long. The germline V gene encodes CDR1 MDHEN and CDR2 SYDVKM. With V trimmed by 3 bases and J by 3 bases, 8 bases remained unmatched. CDR3 nucleotides: TGTGCCAGCAGTTTCCCGGGACTAGCAACGGAAGAGACCCAGTACTTC. This translates into CASSFPGLATEETQYF.

The V call is TRBV6-4, the J call TRBJ2-1; TRBD2 matches 13 bases. Looked up from germline, CDR1 is MRHNA and CDR2 is SNTAGT. V lost 0 bases and J lost 4; bases outside the gene matches: 6. This CDR3 is 18 amino acids long. This chain's CDR3 is CASSDSTGLAGVYNEQFF. The CDR3 DNA is TGTGCCAGCAGTGACTCGACCGGACTAGCGGGAGTTTACAATGAGCAGTTCTTC.

V is TRBV18 and J is TRBJ2-6, with 7 positions matching TRBD1. This CDR3 region has 17 residues. Looked up from germline, CDR1 is KGHSH and CDR2 is LQKENI. J gave up 0 bases and V 6 bases, and 8 bases lay outside the gene matches. The DNA for the CDR3 is TGTGCCAGCTCTCCCGGACAGGCGAGCTCTGGGGCCAACGTCCTGACTTTC. Its translation is CASSPGQASSGANVLTF.